This TCR beta chain is from a study of vaccination and CD4 T cells after COVID-19. Overall study: All convalescent patients were nasal swab PCR positive for SARS-CoV-2; nine had mild and one severe disease. Sampling after COVID took place at a median of around 110 days (range 35 to 161) following diagnosis. Cells were stimulated with overlapping spike peptides from SARS-CoV-2, HCoV-NL63, HCoV-OC43 and HCoV-229E.

Trimming took off 0 bases at V and 9 bases at J, with 12 bases between the two ends. The CDR3 runs to 14 residues. Treatment indicated: roughly ten-day PBMC culture with coronavirus spike peptide pools or control peptides (ViraFEST assay). Scientists ran DNA taken from cultured CD4+ T cells through the Oncomine TCR Beta short-read assay for sequencing. TCRdb used MiXCR to reprocess the PCR reads, holding one entry per CDR3 protein. The table has some 10,000 distinct CDR3 sequences, 65% seen once. Note on this clonotype: Its antigen remains unidentified.

Study results and caveats: Early post-infection timepoints were missing, and relatively few convalescent patients were studied.

The sample was CD4+ T cells from blood, cultured in vitro, taken before SARS-CoV-2 vaccination. The TCR comes from a human donor who had recovered from COVID-19. This chain joins TRBV12-3 or TRBV12-4 and TRBJ1-5, with D possibly TRBD1 on 5 matching bases. CDR3 sequence (DNA): TGTGCCAGCAGTTTAGCTCGGTCGGGGGGGCCCCAGCATTTT. Translating gives CASSLARSGGPQHF.